Sequencing of this T cell receptor beta chain was carried out in a study of radiotherapy plus CTLA-4 blockade in lung cancer. Whole-study results and caveats: Blood-borne expansion of tumor-derived TCR clones followed radiotherapy plus ipilimumab.

Chemo-refractory metastatic non-small-cell lung cancer patients were treated with focal radiation plus CTLA-4 blockade with ipilimumab. The CDR3 consists of 14 residues. Between the trimmed V and J ends, which lost 5 bases and 0 bases, there was a span of 10 bases. Germline V lookup: CDR1 SEHNR, CDR2 FQNEAQ (reference sequence). Details on this clone: Antigen unknown.

Clones were sequenced by immunoSEQ multiplex PCR, and TCRdb holds only the in-frame ones, with some missing. The table has about 110,000 clones, 85% seen once. The J gene is TRBJ1-1, the V gene TRBV7-9, with D perhaps TRBD1 (6 bases). Sequences were derived from peripheral blood, sampled from a patient treated with radiotherapy plus ipilimumab. This sequence originates from a human donor with non-small cell lung cancer that progressed on radiotherapy plus ipilimumab. Some clones in this sample may be carry-over from other donors' samples. CDR3 amino acids: CASSPRTVNTEAFF. DNA for the CDR3: TGTGCCAGCAGCCCCCGGACAGTGAACACTGAAGCTTTCTTT. The variable domain in full, with the rest retrieved from reference TRBV7-9 and TRBJ1-1, is DTGVSQNPRHKITKRGQNVTFRCDPISEHNRLYWYRQTLGQGPEFLTYFQNEAQLEKSRLLSDRFSAERPKGSFSTLEIQRTEQGDSAMYLCASSPRTVNTEAFFGQGTRLTVV.